One sample yielded the 9 T cell receptor beta chains listed below, sequenced in a study of cytomegalovirus exposure and HLA in healthy donors. The primer mix had 60 Vbeta and 13 Jbeta primers. The assay was immunoSEQ multiplex PCR, and TCRdb's table has in-frame clones only and misses some. The sample consists of 130,000 or so clones, 80% of them appearing once. Sequencing was performed on PBMCs. The source is a young man in good health and CMV-seronegative.

Concerning this clone: Compared with germline, one end of the junction differs, possibly owing to a read error. The sample contains more than one DNA sequence encoding this CDR3. The chain carries TRBV18 and TRBJ2-7, with 7 positions matching TRBD1. This CDR3 has 15 residues. CDR1 is KGHSH, CDR2 LQKENI, per germline. CDR3 nucleotides: TGCGCCAGCTCACCGGGCAGGGGGTCTACCTACGAGCAGTACTTC. Its translation: CASSPGRGSTYEQYF.

The rearrangement joins TRBV15 to TRBJ2-7; 10 bases are shared with TRBD2. The CDR3 is 16 residues long. Trimming cost V 5 bases and J 0 bases; bases outside gene matches: 7. The germline gives CDR1 LNHNV, CDR2 YYDKDF (reference sequence). CDR3 sequence reads: CATSGDTSGTSYEQYF. In DNA form, the CDR3 reads TGTGCCACCAGCGGCGATACTAGCGGGACCTCCTACGAGCAGTACTTC.

The rearrangement joins TRBV5-1 to TRBJ1-1; TRBD1 agrees at 7 bases. After removal of 1 base from V and 2 bases from J, the junction contained 5 bases not matched to a gene. The CDR3 has 15 amino acids. Germline CDR1 SGHRS, CDR2 YFSETQ. CDR3 DNA sequence: TGCGCCAGCAGCTTGCGGGACAGAAAAAACACTGAAGCTTTCTTT. It translates to CASSLRDRKNTEAFF.

The V gene is TRBV27, the J gene TRBJ2-7; D gene uncertain. Trimming left V 3 bases short and J 0 bases short, with 3 bases between. The germline V gene has CDR1 MNHEY and CDR2 SMNVEV (reference sequence). The CDR3 runs 12 residues. In DNA, the CDR3 is TGTGCCAGCAGTTTTAGCTCCTACGAGCAGTACTTC. Amino acid sequence: CASSFSSYEQYF.

The chain is built from TRBV18 and TRBJ1-2; tentative D call: TRBD1 (6 bases). This CDR3 has 15 residues. The germline V gene encodes CDR1 KGHSH and CDR2 LQKENI. The V end was cut by 3 bases, the J end by 2 bases, with 13 bases between. The DNA for the CDR3 is TGTGCCAGCTCACCGGAACTACAGGGAAACTATGGCTACACCTTC. This sequence encodes CASSPELQGNYGYTF. Using reference TRBV18 and TRBJ1-2 for the parts outside the CDR3, the full variable domain is NAGVMQNPRHLVRRRGQEARLRCSPMKGHSHVYWYRQLPEEGLKFMVYLQKENIIDESGMPKERFSAEFPKEGPSILRIQQVVRGDSAAYFCASSPELQGNYGYTFGSGTRLTVV.

As regards this clone: A junction end diverges from the germline sequence, so it may reflect a read error. The rearrangement uses TRBV7-7 and TRBJ2-1, with 10 bases aligning to TRBD2. Germline assignment: CDR1 SSHAT and CDR2 FNYEAQ (reference sequence). CDR3 length: 15 amino acids. The CDR3 DNA follows: TGTGCTAGCAGCCCAGGACTAGCGGCGGGTTATGAGCAGTTCTTC. Translation gives CASSPGLAAGYEQFF.

The chain's CDR3 is CASSFGGAGETQYF. DNA of the CDR3: TGCGCCAGCAGCTTTGGGGGGGCGGGAGAGACCCAGTACTTC. The chain joins TRBV5-1 to TRBJ2-5, with a weak D call TRBD2 (7 bases). V was clipped by 2 bases and J by 4 bases, with 12 bases between them. CDR1 and CDR2 (germline): SGHRS, YFSETQ. CDR3 length equals 14 residues.

This chain links TRBV27 with TRBJ1-2, with D maybe TRBD1 (6 bases). V lost 6 bases and J lost 8, with 16 bases in between. Germline CDR1 and CDR2: MNHEY and SMNVEV (reference sequence). This CDR3 region has 13 residues. CDR3: CASRPLRGWGYTF. Here the CDR3 DNA reads TGTGCCAGCAGGCCCCTCAGGGGCTGGGGCTACACCTTC.

The V and J genes are TRBV5-6 and TRBJ2-5; D ambiguous. In germline, CDR1 is SGHDT, CDR2 YYEEEE. The V gene lost 0 bases and the J gene lost 5 bases, with 5 bases spanning the gap. This CDR3 has 12 residues. The CDR3 here is CASSLGHETQYF. The CDR3 nucleotides are TGTGCCAGCAGCTTGGGACATGAGACCCAGTACTTC.